This T cell receptor beta chain stems from a study of blood T cells in healthy people across ages (dated by TCRdb to between 2014 and 2016). For context, the study as a whole: Template switching captured roughly one uniquely barcoded TCR beta cDNA molecule per two T cells in model experiments. Four age groups were formed from the donors: young (average approximately 15 years), middle-aged (around 41), aged (62) and long-lived (82). To track age-related changes in TCR beta repertoire diversity, the study relied on deep sequencing normalized with unique cDNA molecular identifiers. To avoid experimental bias, donors of different ages were distributed randomly across sequencing lanes. Two additional independent replicas of 1 million unique cDNA reads from the same blood draw were analyzed for two donors (one aged 18 to 29 and one aged 80 or older).

CDR1 and CDR2 (SNHLY, FYNNEI) derive from the germline V gene. From cysteine to phenylalanine, the CDR3 is 14 amino acids long. The only DNA kept is the CDR3, 42 bases in frame from the first base. V was cut back by 6 bases and J by 4 bases, leaving a gap of 10 bases between them. This clonotype came up once. It has no known antigen specificity. Base-call qualities are not available, and no considerably larger clone is one nucleotide away. Paper-wide results and their limitations: The long-lived group showed more naive CD4+ T cells, fewer expanded clones and increased TCR diversity than the aged group, suggesting age selection. Total diversity estimates from one million sequenced T cells were considered lower bounds and underestimates. Bulk unsorted PBMC profiling prevented conclusive comparison of naive and antigen-experienced compartments. The percentage of naive T cells measured by flow cytometry correlated strongly with observed TCR beta diversity. As age increased, observed TCR beta diversity per million T cells dropped in a roughly linear way, and a significant reduction was already evident by age about 40. Because the CMV infection status of the donors was unknown, age-related changes in expanded clonotypes may potentially have been confounded.

The 35 to 40 donors, aged roughly 6 to 95 years, were systemically healthy Caucasian individuals from Russia. About 9.6 milliliters of peripheral blood were collected from each donor into EDTA-treated Vacutainer tubes. Ficoll-Paque density-gradient centrifugation was used to isolate PBMCs, with at least 7 million per sample. Total RNA was extracted from PBMCs with Trizol reagent, with at least 5.5 micrograms obtained per sample. The percentages of naive CD45RAhigh/CD27high T cells were determined by flow cytometry on a PBMC aliquot from every donor. Library method: 5' RACE. Sequencing used an Illumina HiSeq 2500. The second PCR ran for about 6 to 11 cycles and used a J-beta primer mix along with a sample-barcoded 5' primer. A template-switch 5' adaptor carrying 12 random nucleotides introduced a unique molecular identifier onto each TCR beta cDNA molecule. Each sample yielded at least 3 million CDR3-containing paired-end reads. All of the RNA was converted into first-strand cDNA using the Mint cDNA synthesis kit, with a TRBC-specific oligonucleotide serving as the primer. Following uracil-DNA glycosylase treatment, a first 18-cycle PCR with universal primers M1SS and BC2_uni_R was performed on all cDNA. Under the source paper's analysis protocol: Each sample was normalized by randomly selecting 1 million high-quality reads, each carrying a distinct molecular identifier. Reads with shared molecular identifiers were discarded instead of being binned into consensus sequences. MiTCR, with a Q25 quality threshold and the strictest error-elimination algorithm, was used for CDR3 identification, clonotype clustering and error correction. A nonparametric unseen species model with Euler transformation was used to estimate a lower bound on total TCR beta diversity. TCRdb reworked the public reads: Q25 trimming with fastp, MiXCR clone assembly, productive beta chains retained. Here each entry gathers all rows of one CDR3 protein and keeps the most common genes and DNA. TCRdb, not the original authors, processed these V and J calls. This sample comprises 890,000 or so distinct CDR3 sequences, approximately 65% of them detected only once. The ten largest clones add up to approximately 30% of the sample.

This sequence originates from a man aged 30-40 years in good health. The specimen sequenced was blood. Recombination connected TRBV2 to TRBJ2-6; the D gene is perhaps TRBD1, on 6 matching bases. CDR3 sequence: CASRQGPGANVLTF. The sequence in DNA is TGTGCCAGCAGACAGGGCCCCGGGGCCAACGTCCTGACTTTC.